This T cell receptor beta chain comes out of a study of T cells after yellow fever vaccination. Study-level findings and limits: Boosting was followed by the reappearance of most primary-vaccination clones (just under 97% CD4, about 90% CD8). Peaking on day 5 versus 15, the secondary response was faster but weaker. Researchers cautioned that FACS-sorted repertoires could harbor abundant clonotypes contaminating from the bulk population.

This clonotype was seen many times. Its antigen is unknown. Template switching by 5'RACE produced TCR cDNA, adding a universal primer site and UMIs. A single record per CDR3 protein comes from TCRdb applying MiXCR to the 5' RACE reads. The table lists fewer than 90,000 distinct CDR3 sequences, more than 5.5% of them singletons. The CDR3 runs to 15 residues. Germline loops: CDR1 DFQATT, CDR2 SNEGSKA (reference sequence). V lost 0 bases and J 3 bases, leaving 15 bases between the germline ends. V usage is TRBV20-1 and J usage is TRBJ2-7; tentative D call: TRBD1 (6 bases). Sequencing used CD8+ T cells sorted from PBMCs, obtained more than 4 days after the first yellow fever vaccination. The TCR originated in a young man who received the YFV17D yellow fever vaccine. The CDR3 reads CSARDPETGIYEQYF. Written as DNA, the CDR3 is TGCAGTGCTAGAGATCCCGAGACAGGTATCTACGAGCAGTACTTC.